The 6 T cell receptor beta chains in this list originate from one sample, sequenced in a study of CD8 T cells in ankylosing spondylitis. General observations from the study: What seemed typical of ankylosing spondylitis blood was a TCR beta motif built from under 10 highly homologous variants.

TCRdb processed the 5' RACE reads anew with MiXCR; each CDR3 protein has one entry. The data contain about 390,000 distinct CDR3 sequences, 20% to 25% of them singletons. What these receptors recognize is not known. The material sequenced was blood, either unsorted or a sorted T cell fraction (not recorded which). Every receptor here comes from a male donor with ankylosing spondylitis.

This chain joins TRBV27 and TRBJ2-7; TRBD2 matches at 7 bases. The CDR3 extends over 14 amino acids. J lost 5 bases, V lost 6 bases, and 10 bases had no gene match. Per germline, CDR1 MNHEY and CDR2 SMNVEV (reference sequence). The CDR3 nucleotides are TGTGCCAGCAGCCCCAACCGGGGAGGGAACGAGCAGTACTTC. Translated, it gives CASSPNRGGNEQYF.

This clonotype was counted a few times. The CDR3 sequence is CASSLATGTDGGNTIYF. The CDR3 DNA sequence: TGCGCCAGCAGCTTAGCTACCGGGACAGATGGTGGAAACACCATATATTTT. The rearrangement joins TRBV5-1 to TRBJ1-3, with TRBD1 identical over 7 bases. Germline lookup yields CDR1 SGHRS and CDR2 YFSETQ. The V gene end was trimmed by 2 bases and the J gene end by 3 bases; junction bases not matched to a gene: 11. This CDR3 has 17 amino acids.

This clonotype turned up a few times. This chain links TRBV29-1 with TRBJ1-2, with no clear D. This CDR3 comprises 12 residues. V lost 3 bases, J lost 8 bases, and 13 bases lay in between. Germline-derived CDR1 and CDR2 are SQVTM and ANQGSEA. The CDR3: CSVERSSYGYTF. CDR3 in DNA: TGCAGCGTTGAGCGCTCGTCGTACGGCTACACCTTC. Full variable domain (rest looked up from reference TRBV29-1 and TRBJ1-2): SAVISQKPSRDICQRGTSLTIQCQVDSQVTMMFWYRQQPGQSLTLIATANQGSEATYESGFVIDKFPISRPNLTFSTLTVSNMSPEDSSIYLCSVERSSYGYTFGSGTRLTVV.

This chain connects TRBV11-2 to TRBJ2-3; TRBD2 aligns across 7 bases. The CDR3 sequence is 14 residues long. With 7 bases clipped from V and 0 bases from J, the junction kept 4 bases outside the gene matches. Germline assignment: CDR1 SGHAT and CDR2 FQNNGV. CDR3 protein: CASTLAASTDTQYF. The CDR3 bases are TGTGCCAGCACCCTAGCGGCTAGCACAGATACGCAGTATTTT.

This clonotype was picked up a small number of times. This chain joins TRBV29-1 and TRBJ1-4; D is undetermined. Trimming left V 7 bases short and J 7 bases short, with 16 bases between. The CDR3 extends over 13 amino acids. CDR1 is SQVTM and CDR2 is ANQGSEA in the germline V gene. The CDR3 is CSAVGVAGEKLFF. DNA for the CDR3: TGCAGCGCAGTGGGCGTGGCAGGTGAAAAACTGTTTTTT. Using reference TRBV29-1 and TRBJ1-4 for the parts outside the CDR3, the full variable domain is SAVISQKPSRDICQRGTSLTIQCQVDSQVTMMFWYRQQPGQSLTLIATANQGSEATYESGFVIDKFPISRPNLTFSTLTVSNMSPEDSSIYLCSAVGVAGEKLFFGSGTQLSVL.

This chain connects TRBV10-3 to TRBJ2-1, with 7 positions matching TRBD1. Trimming cost V 3 bases and J 1 base; bases outside gene matches: 6. Germline assignment: CDR1 ENHRY and CDR2 SYGVKD. The CDR3 is 16 residues long. CDR3 in amino acids: CAISDPGQPSYNEQFF. CDR3 DNA: TGTGCCATCAGTGACCCGGGACAGCCGTCCTACAATGAGCAGTTCTTC.